What follows are 7 T cell receptor beta chains derived from one specimen sequenced in a study of blood T cell repertoires in COVID-19. TCRdb's table, derived via immunoSEQ multiplex PCR, lists solely in-frame clones and lacks some. Of about 320,000 clones detected, roughly nine tenths appear once; the ten largest clones hold 5.2%. The specimen sequenced was PBMCs or T cells enriched from blood (not recorded which). These TCRs come from a man in his 60s who had recovered from COVID-19.

This clone has a single count. This sequence joins TRBV27 and TRBJ2-6; D call uncertain. The CDR3 consists of 14 residues. Per the germline V gene, CDR1 is MNHEY and CDR2 is SMNVEV (reference sequence). With 5 bases removed from V and 1 base from J, the gap between germline ends came to 6 bases. CDR3: CASSSASGANVLTF. The CDR3 DNA sequence: TGTGCCAGCAGTAGCGCATCTGGGGCCAACGTCCTGACTTTC.

This chain uses TRBV7-3 with TRBJ2-3; 7 nucleotides line up with TRBD2. The CDR3 spans 14 residues. CDR1 and CDR2 (germline): SGHTA, FQGTGA. The V and J ends lost 10 bases and 4 bases, in that order; junction bases with no gene match: 11. DNA of the CDR3: TGTGCCATCCCGGAAGGGGAGGGCCCAGATACGCAGTATTTT. The encoded protein is CAIPEGEGPDTQYF.

For the CDR3, the DNA is TGTGCCAGCAGTCCGAGAACGTCTGGGGCCAACGTCCTGACTTTC. Translation: CASSPRTSGANVLTF. The rearrangement joins TRBV27 to TRBJ2-6; no reliable D call. The V end lost 5 bases, the J end lost 1 base, and 9 bases lay between the germline ends. CDR3 size: 15 residues. Germline lookup yields CDR1 MNHEY and CDR2 SMNVEV (reference sequence).

The CDR3 coding sequence is TGTGCCAGCTGTAGCGGGCCTAGCACAGATACGCAGTATTTT. It specifies CASCSGPSTDTQYF. V gene TRBV28 combines with J gene TRBJ2-3; 7 nucleotides match TRBD2. The V gene end was trimmed by 8 bases and the J gene end by 0 bases; junction bases not matched to a gene: 5. The CDR3 loop spans 14 amino acids. CDR1 is MDHEN and CDR2 is SYDVKM in the germline V gene.

The rearrangement joins TRBV24-1 to TRBJ2-2, with TRBD1 matching 8 bases. CDR3 length equals 16 residues. Germline V gives CDR1 KGHDR, CDR2 SFDVKD. After removal of 1 base from V and 3 bases from J, the junction contained 3 bases not matched to a gene. CDR3: CATSDFNRGYTGELFF. The CDR3 region has the DNA TGTGCCACCAGTGATTTTAACAGGGGGTACACCGGGGAGCTGTTTTTT.

V is TRBV18 and J is TRBJ1-5, with 8 bases that match TRBD1. Germline CDR1 and CDR2: KGHSH and LQKENI. The CDR3 consists of 15 residues. V lost 4 bases, J lost 4 bases, and 6 bases stayed unmatched. Here the CDR3 DNA reads TGTGCCAGCTCACGCCGGACAGGGAGAAATCAGCCCCAGCATTTT. Its protein is CASSRRTGRNQPQHF. Drawing the rest from reference TRBV18 and TRBJ1-5, the complete variable domain is NAGVMQNPRHLVRRRGQEARLRCSPMKGHSHVYWYRQLPEEGLKFMVYLQKENIIDESGMPKERFSAEFPKEGPSILRIQQVVRGDSAAYFCASSRRTGRNQPQHFGDGTRLSIL.

The rearrangement links TRBV10-2 to TRBJ2-7; 8 bases fit TRBD2. The germline V gene has CDR1 WSHSY and CDR2 SAAADI. This CDR3 region has 14 residues. V lost 6 bases and J lost 4; bases outside the gene matches: 8. CDR3 in amino acids: CASRETSGPYEQYF. CDR3 coding DNA: TGCGCCAGCAGGGAAACTAGCGGTCCTTACGAGCAGTACTTC.